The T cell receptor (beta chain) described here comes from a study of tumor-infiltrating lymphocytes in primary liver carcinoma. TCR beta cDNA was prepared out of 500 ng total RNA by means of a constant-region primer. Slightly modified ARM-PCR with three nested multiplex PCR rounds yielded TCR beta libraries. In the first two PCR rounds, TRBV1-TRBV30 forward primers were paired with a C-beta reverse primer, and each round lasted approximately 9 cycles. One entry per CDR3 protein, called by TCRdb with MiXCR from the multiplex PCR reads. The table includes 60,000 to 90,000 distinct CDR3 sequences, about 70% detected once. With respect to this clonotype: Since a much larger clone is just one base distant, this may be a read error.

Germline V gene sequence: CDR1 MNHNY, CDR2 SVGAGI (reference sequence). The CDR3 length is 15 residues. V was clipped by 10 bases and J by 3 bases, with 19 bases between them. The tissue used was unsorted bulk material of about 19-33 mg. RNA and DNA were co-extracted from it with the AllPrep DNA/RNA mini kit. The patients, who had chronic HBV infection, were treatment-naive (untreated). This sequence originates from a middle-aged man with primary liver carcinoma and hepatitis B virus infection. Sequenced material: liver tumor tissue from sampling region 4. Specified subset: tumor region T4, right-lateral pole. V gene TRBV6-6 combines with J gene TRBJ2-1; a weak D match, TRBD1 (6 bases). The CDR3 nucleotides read TGTGCCACCACCCCCCCCCGGGACAACTACAATGAGCAGTTCTTC. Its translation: CATTPPRDNYNEQFF.